Following are 25 T cell receptor beta chains from one sample sequenced in a study of blood T cell repertoires in COVID-19. Method: immunoSEQ multiplex PCR; TCRdb's copy keeps in-frame clones and lacks some. The data show roughly 140,000 clones, with 70% to 90% seen just once and around 8.1% held by the top ten. Sequencing was carried out using peripheral blood. Source of these receptors: a woman aged 60-75 years with COVID-19, enrolled during active disease.

V is TRBV2 and J is TRBJ1-1, with D perhaps matching TRBD1 (6 bases). The CDR3 is made up of 12 amino acids. From germline, CDR1 is SNHLY and CDR2 FYNNEI. Trimming removed 11 bases at V and 0 bases at J, with 10 bases between. CDR3 sequence reads: CAEGGVNTEAFF. The CDR3 DNA follows: TGTGCCGAGGGGGGGGTGAACACTGAAGCTTTCTTT.

The chain combines TRBV6-1 with TRBJ2-6; a weak D match, TRBD2 (5 bases). V was clipped by 2 bases and J by 4 bases, with 9 bases between them. In germline, CDR1 is MNHNS, CDR2 SASEGT. The CDR3 is 15 residues long. CDR3 sequence (DNA): TGTGCCAGCAGTGAACTGGGGAGAGGGGCCAACGTCCTGACTTTC. Translating it yields CASSELGRGANVLTF.

The rearrangement joins TRBV3-1 (or the pseudogene TRBV3-2) to TRBJ1-1, with 7 bases fitting TRBD1. V shed 4 bases, J shed 2 bases, and the junction held 10 bases outside the gene matches. The length of the CDR3 is 16 residues. In germline, CDR1 is LGHDT, CDR2 YNNKEL (reference sequence). As DNA, the CDR3 is TGTGCCAGCAGCCGGCGACAGGGTATTGCAAACACTGAAGCTTTCTTT. Amino acids: CASSRRQGIANTEAFF.

The chain recombines TRBV15 with TRBJ1-2, with TRBD1 as a possible D gene (6 bases). The CDR3 contains 14 residues. V gave up 1 base and J gave up 2 bases, with 8 bases separating them. CDR1 and CDR2 (germline): LNHNV, YYDKDF (reference sequence). DNA of the CDR3: TGTGCCACCAGCAGAGTCGGGACAAACTATGGCTACACCTTC. It translates to CATSRVGTNYGYTF.

This chain uses TRBV6-1 with TRBJ2-6; no clear D. The V gene's germline CDR1 is MNHNS and CDR2 SASEGT. This CDR3 contains 16 residues. Trimming stripped 2 bases from V and 3 bases from J, with 11 bases between. The CDR3 region is CASSELLGFGANVLTF. In DNA, the CDR3 is TGTGCCAGCAGTGAATTATTGGGCTTTGGGGCCAACGTCCTGACTTTC.

The chain joins TRBV7-3 to TRBJ1-2; D is ambiguous. The germline gives CDR1 SGHTA, CDR2 FQGTGA. The CDR3 is 14 amino acids. V shed 4 bases and J shed 5 bases, with 14 bases lying between them. CDR3: CASSSGSPGYGYTF. The CDR3 bases are TGTGCCAGCAGCTCAGGAAGCCCAGGTTATGGCTACACCTTC.

The genes are TRBV5-6 and TRBJ1-1; D is ambiguous. The CDR3 sequence is 14 residues long. Germline V gene sequence: CDR1 SGHDT, CDR2 YYEEEE. Trimming stripped 5 bases from V and 6 bases from J, with 17 bases between. The DNA for the CDR3 is TGTGCCAGCAGGGACCCGGTCGGACTGTCTGAAGCTTTCTTT. Its translation is CASRDPVGLSEAFF. Using reference TRBV5-6 and TRBJ1-1 for the parts outside the CDR3, the full variable domain is DAGVTQSPTHLIKTRGQQVTLRCSPKSGHDTVSWYQQALGQGPQFIFQYYEEEERQRGNFPDRFSGHQFPNYSSELNVNALLLGDSALYLCASRDPVGLSEAFFGQGTRLTVV.

J is TRBJ1-1 and V is TRBV5-1; a weak D match, TRBD1 (6 bases). The CDR3 contains 13 residues. V was clipped by 0 bases and J by 4 bases, with 7 bases between them. Per germline, CDR1 SGHRS and CDR2 YFSETQ. Here the CDR3 reads CASSLAGATEAFF. For the CDR3, the DNA is TGCGCCAGCAGCTTGGCAGGGGCCACTGAAGCTTTCTTT.

The chain has TRBV29-1 and TRBJ1-3; 10 positions match TRBD1. CDR1 SQVTM and CDR2 ANQGSEA come from the germline V gene. V gave up 5 bases and J gave up 2 bases; unmatched junction bases: 6. This CDR3 spans 15 amino acids. CDR3 amino acids: CSVIPGQGTGNTIYF. The CDR3 DNA reads TGCAGCGTTATCCCGGGACAGGGGACTGGAAACACCATATATTTT.

In this sample, this clone turned up once. The rearrangement uses TRBV19 and TRBJ2-1; D is unresolved. V lost 3 bases and J lost 8, with 17 bases in between. CDR1 and CDR2 (germline): LNHDA, SQIVND (reference sequence). The length of the CDR3 is 15 residues. The CDR3 loop is CASSIGASPVDEQFF. The CDR3, as DNA: TGTGCCAGTAGTATTGGAGCGTCCCCGGTCGATGAGCAGTTCTTC.

The chain couples TRBV6-5 to TRBJ1-5; TRBD1 aligns across 10 bases. Trimming at V came to 5 bases and at J to 3 bases, leaving 4 bases not matched to a gene. Looked up from germline, CDR1 is MNHEY and CDR2 is SVGAGI. The CDR3 sequence is 15 residues long. The CDR3 sequence is CASSHDRGLNQPQHF. The DNA of the CDR3 is TGTGCCAGCAGTCATGACAGGGGGCTCAATCAGCCCCAGCATTTT.

The V and J genes are TRBV5-1 and TRBJ2-3; 7 nucleotides agree with TRBD1. With V trimmed by 8 bases and J by 2 bases, 11 bases remained unmatched. Germline V gene lookup returns CDR1 SGHRS and CDR2 YFSETQ. The CDR3 consists of 15 residues. This CDR3 reads CASTLKGAPTDTQYF. CDR3 DNA sequence: TGCGCCAGTACTTTAAAGGGGGCCCCCACAGATACGCAGTATTTT. The variable domain in full, completed from reference TRBV5-1 and TRBJ2-3, reads KAGVTQTPRYLIKTRGQQVTLSCSPISGHRSVSWYQQTPGQGLQFLFEYFSETQRNKGNFPGRFSGRQFSNSRSEMNVSTLELGDSALYLCASTLKGAPTDTQYFGPGTRLTVL.

V usage is TRBV5-5 and J usage is TRBJ2-2; the D is unclear. This CDR3 has 17 residues. The germline V gene encodes CDR1 SGHKS and CDR2 YYEKEE (reference sequence). V lost 0 bases and J 8 bases, leaving 20 bases between the germline ends. CDR3 sequence reads: CASSLAARQTPLGELFF. CDR3 sequence (DNA): TGTGCCAGCAGCTTGGCCGCAAGGCAGACTCCTTTGGGGGAGCTGTTTTTT.

This clone was counted between two and nine times. The chain joins TRBV2 to TRBJ1-1; D gene unclear. Per the germline V gene, CDR1 is SNHLY and CDR2 is FYNNEI. V was cut by 8 bases and J by 0 bases, with 10 bases left in between. The CDR3 length is 13 residues. CDR3 protein: CASLSTLNTEAFF. The CDR3 DNA sequence: TGTGCCAGCCTCTCCACTTTGAACACTGAAGCTTTCTTT. Supplemented by reference TRBV2 and TRBJ1-1, the full variable domain reads EPEVTQTPSHQVTQMGQEVILRCVPISNHLYFYWYRQILGQKVEFLVSFYNNEISEKSEIFDDQFSVERPDGSNFTLKIRSTKLEDSAMYFCASLSTLNTEAFFGQGTRLTVV.

This rearrangement joins TRBV3-1 (or the pseudogene TRBV3-2) to TRBJ1-6, with D possibly matching TRBD1 (6 bases). Trimming removed 1 base from V and 7 bases from J, with 14 bases in between. Germline V lookup: CDR1 LGHDT, CDR2 YNNKEL (reference sequence). CDR3 length equals 16 residues. CDR3 sequence (DNA): TGTGCCAGCAGCCAAGTCGCGGCAGGGGCGAATTCACCCCTCCACTTT. Its translation: CASSQVAAGANSPLHF.

The gene calls are TRBV30 and TRBJ1-3, with 9 bases aligning to TRBD1. The CDR3 contains 14 residues. Losses at the gene ends were 4 bases for V and 4 bases for J; bases not matched to a gene: 5. The germline V gene encodes CDR1 GTSNPN and CDR2 SVGIG (reference sequence). The CDR3 here is CAWTGTGRGNTIYF. CDR3 sequence (DNA): TGTGCCTGGACCGGGACAGGGAGAGGAAACACCATATATTTT.

This clone was found once. The gene calls are TRBV3-1 (or the pseudogene TRBV3-2) and TRBJ2-7; D is possibly TRBD1 (6 bases). The ends were cut back, 1 base at V and 2 bases at J, with 12 bases in the middle. The CDR3 length is 15 residues. The germline V gene encodes CDR1 LGHDT and CDR2 YNNKEL (reference sequence). CDR3 region: CASSQGGAGAYEQYV. The CDR3 DNA reads as TGTGCCAGCAGCCAAGGAGGTGCAGGGGCCTACGAGCAGTACGTC.

A word on this clone: Distinct nucleotide sequences in the sample also encode this CDR3. This rearrangement joins TRBV6-5 to TRBJ2-4, with D perhaps matching TRBD2 (5 bases). V dropped 5 bases and J dropped 0 bases, with 8 bases sitting between them. In germline, CDR1 is MNHEY, CDR2 SVGAGI. The CDR3 contains 14 residues. CDR3 protein: CASSIGLAKNIQYF. In DNA form, the CDR3 reads TGTGCCAGCAGTATAGGACTAGCCAAAAACATTCAGTACTTC.

The chain joins TRBV27 to TRBJ1-4, with D perhaps matching TRBD1 (5 bases). Germline V gene sequence: CDR1 MNHEY, CDR2 SMNVEV (reference sequence). The CDR3 spans 14 residues. The V end lost 7 bases, the J end lost 8 bases, and 17 bases lay between the germline ends. This chain's CDR3 is CASTWGGGSEKLFF. The CDR3 nucleotides are TGTGCCAGCACCTGGGGGGGTGGTAGCGAAAAACTGTTTTTT.

J is TRBJ1-2 and V is TRBV6-5; 8 bases line up with TRBD1. The length of the CDR3 is 14 residues. The V gene end was trimmed by 6 bases and the J gene end by 3 bases; junction bases not matched to a gene: 6. Germline-derived CDR1 and CDR2 are MNHEY and SVGAGI. The CDR3 spells CASRGDRQYYGYTF. In DNA, the CDR3 is TGTGCCAGCAGGGGGGACAGGCAGTACTATGGCTACACCTTC.

The chain recombines TRBV7-7 with TRBJ2-5, with 10 positions matching TRBD1. Germline CDR1 reads SSHAT; CDR2 reads FNYEAQ (reference sequence). The CDR3 is made up of 15 amino acids. Unmatched junction bases numbered 6, after V lost 3 bases and J lost 5 bases. CDR3 sequence: CASSFLGQGHETQYF. The DNA for the CDR3 is TGTGCCAGCAGCTTTCTGGGACAGGGGCACGAGACCCAGTACTTC.

The V gene is TRBV15, the J gene TRBJ1-1, with D perhaps matching TRBD1 (6 bases). The V end was cut by 0 bases, the J end by 1 base, with 15 bases between. The germline CDR1 and CDR2 sequences are LNHNV and YYDKDF (reference sequence). The CDR3 covers 17 residues. The CDR3 protein is CATSRDRRAGANTEAFF. The CDR3 coding sequence is TGTGCCACCAGCAGAGATAGACGGGCAGGGGCGAACACTGAAGCTTTCTTT. The variable domain in full, with the rest retrieved from reference TRBV15 and TRBJ1-1, is DAMVIQNPRYQVTQFGKPVTLSCSQTLNHNVMYWYQQKSSQAPKLLFHYYDKDFNNEADTPDNFQSRRPNTSFCFLDIRSPGLGDTAMYLCATSRDRRAGANTEAFFGQGTRLTVV.

This chain uses TRBV4-1 with TRBJ1-1; no reliable D call. The CDR3 covers 14 residues. Trimming stripped 1 base from V and 3 bases from J, with 9 bases between. The germline CDR1 and CDR2 sequences are MGHRA and YSYEKL. CDR3 sequence: CASSQAWRDTEAFF. CDR3 in DNA: TGCGCCAGCAGCCAAGCTTGGAGGGACACTGAAGCTTTCTTT.

The chain is built from TRBV10-3 and TRBJ1-5; perhaps TRBD1 as D (5 bases). Germline V CDR1 and CDR2: ENHRY, SYGVKD. This CDR3 is built from 16 residues. V lost 0 bases to trimming and J lost 7 bases, with 16 bases between them. CDR3 amino acids: CAISESMGQGEQPQHF. CDR3 nucleotides: TGTGCCATCAGTGAGTCGATGGGGCAGGGTGAACAGCCCCAGCATTTT.

The chain is built from TRBV11-2 and TRBJ2-5; 16 positions match TRBD2. V lost 5 bases to trimming and J lost 2 bases; unmatched junction nucleotides: 5. Germline V lookup: CDR1 SGHAT, CDR2 FQNNGV. The CDR3 has 17 residues. This CDR3 reads CASSTGLAGGWQETQYF. The CDR3 region has the DNA TGTGCCAGCAGCACGGGACTAGCGGGAGGGTGGCAAGAGACCCAGTACTTC.